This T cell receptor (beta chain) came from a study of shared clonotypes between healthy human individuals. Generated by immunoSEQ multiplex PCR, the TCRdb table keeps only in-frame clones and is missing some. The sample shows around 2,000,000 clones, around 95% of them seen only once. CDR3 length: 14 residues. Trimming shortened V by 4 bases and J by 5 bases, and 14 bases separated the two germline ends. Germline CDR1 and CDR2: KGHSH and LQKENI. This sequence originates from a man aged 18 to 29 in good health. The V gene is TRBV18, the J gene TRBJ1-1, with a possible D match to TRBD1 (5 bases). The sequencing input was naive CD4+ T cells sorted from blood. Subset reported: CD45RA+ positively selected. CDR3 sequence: CASSLQGLRTEAFF. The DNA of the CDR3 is TGTGCCAGCTCACTGCAGGGTCTGAGAACTGAAGCTTTCTTT.